The rows below give T cell receptor beta chains drawn from one sample of a study of T cell responses to AZD1222 COVID-19 vaccine. TCRdb keeps only in-frame clones here, not all; method: immunoSEQ multiplex PCR. Of 140,000 to 150,000 clones in the sample, about 81% were seen once. The input for sequencing was peripheral blood, taken on day 0 of MenACWY control vaccination. These receptors originate from an adult in good health. Each CDR3 is given with its conserved first and last residue. A D gene is named only where the DNA matches it firmly. Clone size is not always given. Where it is, it says once, few, many or a class for expanded clones.

CDR3 DNA | CDR3 protein | D gene | J gene | V gene | clone size
TGTGCCAGCAGCTTCACCCAGGGGGCGGGGGATACGCAGTATTTT | CASSFTQGAGDTQYF | TRBD1 | TRBJ2-3 | TRBV7-3 | -
TGTGCCAGAAGCCAAAGCTCGCCTAGCGGGGGGGCGAAATACAATGAGCAGTTCTTC | CARSQSSPSGGAKYNEQFF | TRBD2 | TRBJ2-1 | TRBV5-3 | -
TGTGCCAGCAGCTTCCCCGGGGAGCTGTTTTTT | CASSFPGELFF | - | TRBJ2-2 | TRBV7-9 | -
TGTGCCAGTAGTGTGAACACCCGGTTGGGAGCCACTGAAGCTTTCTTT | CASSVNTRLGATEAFF | - | TRBJ1-1 | TRBV19 | -
TGTGCCAGCAGCTTAGCGGGGGGCTGGTCCGGGGAGCTGTTTTTT | CASSLAGGWSGELFF | - | TRBJ2-2 | TRBV7-2 | -
TGTGCCAGCAGCTTAGAGTCCCCCGGGGGCACCGGGGAGCTGTTTTTT | CASSLESPGGTGELFF | - | TRBJ2-2 | TRBV7-6 | -
TGTGCTAGTGGTTTCGAAAGGACCGGGGCCAACGTCCTGACTTTC | CASGFERTGANVLTF | - | TRBJ2-6 | TRBV12-5 | -
TGTGCCAGCAAAAACAGGTTCGGCACTGAAGCTTTCTTT | CASKNRFGTEAFF | - | TRBJ1-1 | TRBV25-1 | -
TGTGCCAGCTCACCCTCGGGACAGCATGGCTACACCTTC | CASSPSGQHGYTF | TRBD1 | TRBJ1-2 | TRBV18 | -
TGTGCCAGCTCACCACCGGCCGGGGAGCTGTTTTTT | CASSPPAGELFF | - | TRBJ2-2 | TRBV18 | -
TGTGCCAGCAACCTAGGCAGCTCAGATACGCAGTATTTT | CASNLGSSDTQYF | - | TRBJ2-3 | TRBV6-5 | -
TGCGCCAGCAGCTTGGGACAGGGAAGGACTGAAGCTTTCTTT | CASSLGQGRTEAFF | TRBD1 | TRBJ1-1 | TRBV5-1 | once
TGTGCCAGCAGTTGGGGGAATTCACCCCTCCACTTT | CASSWGNSPLHF | - | TRBJ1-6 | TRBV6-2/TRBV6-3 | -
TGTGCCAGCAGTTTCTACAGGGTTGGGTATGGCTACACCTTC | CASSFYRVGYGYTF | - | TRBJ1-2 | TRBV28 | -
TGTGCCAGCAGTACCTACAGGGGAAATCAGCCCCAGCATTTT | CASSTYRGNQPQHF | TRBD1 | TRBJ1-5 | TRBV6-5 | -
TGTGCCAGCAGCCAACGGGATCTGGTAACTGAAGCTTTCTTT | CASSQRDLVTEAFF | - | TRBJ1-1 | TRBV9 | -
TGTGCCAGCAGCGTACAGGGAAGGAGTCAGCCCCAGCATTTT | CASSVQGRSQPQHF | - | TRBJ1-5 | TRBV7-8 | once
TGTGCCAGCAGCAACAGGGTAGCCCTAGTCTACAATGAGCAGTTCTTC | CASSNRVALVYNEQFF | - | TRBJ2-1 | TRBV3-1/TRBV3-2 | -
TGTGCCAGCATGGAGGCGTCATTCTCTGGGGCCAACGTCCTGACTTTC | CASMEASFSGANVLTF | - | TRBJ2-6 | TRBV2 | -
TGTGCCACGCGAGGGGGTACGCAGTATTTT | CATRGGTQYF | - | TRBJ2-3 | TRBV12-3/TRBV12-4 | -
TGTGCCAGCAGTCGACGACTAGCAGCAGATACGCAGTATTTT | CASSRRLAADTQYF | TRBD2 | TRBJ2-3 | TRBV27 | -
TGTGCCAGTAGTATAGGCATGAACACTGAAGCTTTCTTT | CASSIGMNTEAFF | - | TRBJ1-1 | TRBV19 | few
TGTGCCAGCAGCCAAGATCGGAGCCTTGGCGATACGCAGTATTTT | CASSQDRSLGDTQYF | - | TRBJ2-3 | TRBV3-1/TRBV3-2 | -
TGTGCCAGCAGCTTAGTTGCTGCCGGAAACACCATATATTTT | CASSLVAAGNTIYF | - | TRBJ1-3 | TRBV7-9 | once
TGTGCCAGCAGCCAAGCGGACAGGGAAGGGTTACAGTTCTTC | CASSQADREGLQFF | TRBD1 | TRBJ2-1 | TRBV3-1/TRBV3-2 | -
TGTGCCAGCAATAGGGGGGAGGCTACCTACGAGCAGTACTTC | CASNRGEATYEQYF | - | TRBJ2-7 | TRBV6-5 | -
TGTGCCAGCTCACCACCGGGACAGGGCCGGGAAAAACTGTTTTTT | CASSPPGQGREKLFF | TRBD1 | TRBJ1-4 | TRBV18 | -
TGTGCCAGCAGCCAAGTGAACGTGAGGACCGGGGAGCTGTTTTTT | CASSQVNVRTGELFF | - | TRBJ2-2 | TRBV3-1/TRBV3-2 | -